The 25 T cell receptor beta chains below come from one sample, sequenced in a study of T cell responses to AZD1222 COVID-19 vaccine (dated by TCRdb to the early 2020s). Per the publication, the time point label means: baseline before first vaccination. The protocol used for the library was the immunoSEQ multiplex PCR assay. Not all clones reach the TCRdb copy of this immuneACCESS table, which keeps in-frame sequences only. Checked studies attribute under half of the gap to unresolved V genes and leave the rest unexplained. Present in this sample are roughly 67,000 clones, over 60% of which were seen just once. The ten largest clonotypes hold about 12% of the sample. The sequencing here drew on peripheral blood, taken on day 0 of AZD1222 vaccination. The origin of the receptors is an adult in good health.

This clone was found a few times. The chain has TRBV7-3 and TRBJ1-6; TRBD1 might be the D (5 bases). With 5 bases removed from V and 7 bases from J, the gap between germline ends came to 9 bases. The CDR3 contains 13 residues. Germline loops: CDR1 SGHTA, CDR2 FQGTGA. The CDR3 DNA is TGTGCCAGCAGCCCACGACAGAATTCACCCCTCCACTTT. This sequence encodes CASSPRQNSPLHF.

This clone was seen only a few times. J is TRBJ2-7 and V is TRBV30, with D unresolved. Germline assignment: CDR1 GTSNPN and CDR2 SVGIG (reference sequence). Trimming stripped 5 bases from V and 6 bases from J, with 23 bases between. This CDR3 spans 15 amino acids. CDR3 residues: CAWGPALRPYGEQYF. CDR3 nucleotides: TGTGCCTGGGGACCTGCCCTGCGCCCTTACGGCGAGCAGTACTTC.

This clone appeared once. V usage is TRBV15 and J usage is TRBJ2-3; TRBD2 aligns across 8 bases. The CDR3 contains 16 residues. CDR1 LNHNV and CDR2 YYDKDF come from the germline V gene (reference sequence). The ends lost 0 bases at V and 6 bases at J; junction bases unmatched: 8. This chain's CDR3 is CATSRDPRGGRDTQYF. The CDR3 DNA sequence: TGTGCCACCAGCAGAGATCCCCGCGGGGGGCGTGATACGCAGTATTTT.

The chain recombines TRBV5-1 with TRBJ1-4; TRBD1 matches 10 bases. CDR1 and CDR2 from the germline V gene are SGHRS and YFSETQ. The J segment lost 8 bases and the V segment lost 4 bases, leaving 5 bases of the junction unmatched. The CDR3 is made up of 14 amino acids. CDR3 loop: CASSVGQGYEKLFF. Here the CDR3 DNA reads TGCGCCAGCAGCGTGGGACAGGGGTACGAAAAACTGTTTTTT.

The chain recombines TRBV19 with TRBJ2-2; a possible D gene is TRBD1 (6 bases). Deletions cut 5 bases from V and 5 bases from J, with 12 bases between. CDR1 LNHDA and CDR2 SQIVND come from the germline V gene (reference sequence). The CDR3 sequence is 14 residues long. Here the CDR3 reads CASSQGQWTGELFF. For the CDR3, the DNA is TGTGCCAGTAGTCAAGGACAGTGGACCGGGGAGCTGTTTTTT.

V usage is TRBV29-1 and J usage is TRBJ2-3; 12 bases match TRBD2. The germline V gene encodes CDR1 SQVTM and CDR2 ANQGSEA. The CDR3 spans 15 residues. Trimming took 6 bases from V and 2 from J; bases not matched to a gene: 6. CDR3 region: CSVQLAGGPTDTQYF. DNA for the CDR3: TGCAGCGTCCAACTAGCGGGGGGCCCCACAGATACGCAGTATTTT.

The chain has TRBV6-5 and TRBJ2-1, with 9 positions matching TRBD2. Germline CDR1 is MNHEY and CDR2 is SVGAGI. The CDR3 is 15 amino acids. The V and J ends lost 5 bases and 3 bases, in that order; junction bases with no gene match: 5. CDR3 sequence: CASSPKTSGYNEQFF. CDR3 sequence (DNA): TGTGCCAGCAGTCCCAAGACTAGCGGCTACAATGAGCAGTTCTTC.

The rearrangement links TRBV5-4 to TRBJ2-1; TRBD2 matches at 8 bases. V gave up 5 bases and J gave up 5 bases; unmatched junction bases: 9. There are 15 residues in the CDR3. The germline V gene encodes CDR1 SGHNT and CDR2 YYREEE (reference sequence). DNA of the CDR3: TGTGCCAGCAGAAGTTTCGGGGGGGCGGACAATGAGCAGTTCTTC. It specifies CASRSFGGADNEQFF.

The V and J genes are TRBV21-1 and TRBJ2-5; the D call of TRBD1 is as the table states it, not checked on the DNA. TRBV21-1 is deemed a pseudogene. CDR3 length: 19 amino acids. The CDR3 loop is CASSSKTGTGEGIQETQYF. The CDR3 nucleotides read TGTGCCAGCAGCTCTAAAACCGGGACAGGGGAGGGGATACAAGAGACCCAGTACTTC.

This rearrangement joins TRBV5-4 to TRBJ2-1; tentatively, D is TRBD1 or TRBD2 (6 bases each). Trimming shortened V by 2 bases and J by 0 bases, and 9 bases separated the two germline ends. This CDR3 is built from 15 residues. The germline gives CDR1 SGHNT, CDR2 YYREEE (reference sequence). The CDR3 region has the DNA TGTGCCAGCAGCTTCGGGGGCCCCTCCTACAATGAGCAGTTCTTC. Encoded protein: CASSFGGPSYNEQFF.

V and J are TRBV27 and TRBJ2-2; 8 nucleotides agree with TRBD1. The germline gives CDR1 MNHEY, CDR2 SMNVEV (reference sequence). V trimming: 7 bases; J trimming: 0 bases; junction bases outside the gene matches: 4. This CDR3 has 15 residues. The CDR3 region is CASIPRGPNTGELFF. DNA of the CDR3: TGTGCCAGCATACCCAGGGGGCCGAACACCGGGGAGCTGTTTTTT.

There are a few counts of this clone. The chain recombines TRBV19 with TRBJ1-1; perhaps TRBD1 as D (6 bases). The ends were cut back, 6 bases at V and 0 bases at J, with 8 bases in the middle. The CDR3 loop spans 13 amino acids. Germline lookup yields CDR1 LNHDA and CDR2 SQIVND (reference sequence). CDR3 loop: CASRRTVNTEAFF. CDR3 DNA sequence: TGTGCCAGTAGAAGGACAGTGAACACTGAAGCTTTCTTT. Filled out from reference TRBV19 and TRBJ1-1, the complete variable domain reads DGGITQSPKYLFRKEGQNVTLSCEQNLNHDAMYWYRQDPGQGLRLIYYSQIVNDFQKGDIAEGYSVSREKKESFPLTVTSAQKNPTAFYLCASRRTVNTEAFFGQGTRLTVV.

This clone turned up a few times. The CDR3 nucleotides are TGCAGCGCTACGACAGGGGAGGGCTATGGCTACACCTTC. This sequence encodes CSATTGEGYGYTF. The rearrangement links TRBV29-1 to TRBJ1-2; TRBD1 aligns across 8 bases. CDR3 length: 13 amino acids. From germline, CDR1 is SQVTM and CDR2 ANQGSEA. V was clipped by 7 bases and J by 4 bases; unmatched bases: 8.

The chain combines TRBV11-2 with TRBJ2-5; D unclear. The germline gives CDR1 SGHAT, CDR2 FQNNGV. CDR3 length: 13 residues. V was pared by 5 bases and J by 2 bases, with 9 bases between. The CDR3 loop reads CASSQTVQETQYF. CDR3 in DNA: TGTGCCAGCAGCCAAACAGTACAAGAGACCCAGTACTTC.

The chain recombines TRBV4-1 with TRBJ1-1, with TRBD1 matching 8 bases. With 4 bases clipped from V and 3 bases from J, the junction kept 7 bases outside the gene matches. CDR3 length: 15 residues. Germline V lookup: CDR1 MGHRA, CDR2 YSYEKL. The DNA for the CDR3 is TGCGCCAGCAGCCGGGTGACAGGGGACGACACTGAAGCTTTCTTT. Translated: CASSRVTGDDTEAFF.

V and J are TRBV6-5 and TRBJ1-1, with D tentatively TRBD1 (6 bases). With 5 bases removed from V and 11 bases from J, the gap between germline ends came to 15 bases. CDR1 and CDR2 (germline): MNHEY, SVGAGI. The CDR3 loop spans 12 amino acids. CDR3 nucleotide sequence: TGTGCCAGCAGTAGTCGGGACAAGGGGGCTTTCTTT. It specifies CASSSRDKGAFF.

The chain joins TRBV4-3 to TRBJ2-7, with TRBD1 matching 8 bases. In germline, CDR1 is LGHNA, CDR2 YSLEER. The CDR3 is 14 residues long. Trimming cost V 0 bases and J 5 bases; bases outside gene matches: 3. CDR3 in amino acids: CASSQDEDRDEQYF. CDR3 nucleotides: TGCGCCAGCAGCCAAGATGAGGACAGGGACGAGCAGTACTTC.

The V gene is TRBV30, the J gene TRBJ1-2, with 7 bases matching TRBD1. V gave up 2 bases and J gave up 4 bases; unmatched junction bases: 4. The length of the CDR3 is 13 residues. Looked up from germline, CDR1 is GTSNPN and CDR2 is SVGIG (reference sequence). The CDR3 bases are TGTGCCTGGAGTACAGGGGTGGGCTATGGCTACACCTTC. As protein: CAWSTGVGYGYTF.

This clone was detected only once. V and J are TRBV6-5 and TRBJ2-1, with 12 positions matching TRBD2. J was trimmed by 8 bases and V by 5 bases; bases with no gene match: 7. The CDR3 spans 15 residues. Germline CDR1 reads MNHEY; CDR2 reads SVGAGI. CDR3 sequence reads: CASSQTSGGFDEQFF. The CDR3, as DNA: TGTGCCAGCAGTCAGACTAGCGGGGGTTTCGATGAGCAGTTCTTC.

This rearrangement joins TRBV6-1 to TRBJ1-3; D is ambiguous. V lost 1 base, J lost 2 bases, and 9 bases lay in between. The CDR3 has 15 amino acids. Per the germline V gene, CDR1 is MNHNS and CDR2 is SASEGT. The CDR3 here is CASSEGSWTGNTIYF. DNA of the CDR3: TGTGCCAGCAGTGAAGGATCTTGGACTGGAAACACCATATATTTT.

The chain recombines TRBV3-1 (or the pseudogene TRBV3-2) with TRBJ2-7; the D gene is possibly TRBD2 (5 bases). The CDR3 length is 14 residues. Germline V gene sequence: CDR1 LGHDT, CDR2 YNNKEL (reference sequence). V lost 1 base to trimming and J lost 5 bases, with 12 bases between them. The CDR3 loop reads CASSQVKGVHEQYF. For the CDR3, the DNA is TGTGCCAGCAGCCAAGTAAAGGGAGTCCACGAGCAGTACTTC.

The chain is built from TRBV2 and TRBJ2-5; no reliable D call. Trimming shortened V by 5 bases and J by 2 bases, and 6 bases separated the two germline ends. The CDR3 is made up of 12 amino acids. Looked up from germline, CDR1 is SNHLY and CDR2 is FYNNEI. The CDR3 is CASSRVQETQYF. The CDR3 DNA follows: TGTGCCAGCAGTCGGGTTCAAGAGACCCAGTACTTC.

The chain couples TRBV6-5 to TRBJ1-1; the match to TRBD1 covers 7 bases. CDR1 and CDR2 (germline): MNHEY, SVGAGI. V trimming: 7 bases; J trimming: 6 bases; junction bases outside the gene matches: 11. The CDR3 loop spans 14 amino acids. Here the CDR3 DNA reads TGTGCCAGCACCGCCCACAGGGGTGCCTCTGAAGCTTTCTTT. Translating gives CASTAHRGASEAFF.

This clone showed up just once. CDR3 in DNA: TGCGCCAGCAGCTACTCGTTGGGATACAATGAGCAGTTCTTC. Amino acid sequence: CASSYSLGYNEQFF. The chain couples TRBV5-1 to TRBJ2-1; D ambiguous. This CDR3 region has 14 residues. The germline V and J ends were trimmed by 3 bases and 4 bases, with 11 bases remaining between them. Germline CDR1 SGHRS, CDR2 YFSETQ.

The genes are TRBV28 and TRBJ2-2, with D maybe TRBD2 (6 bases). CDR3 length: 15 amino acids. V shed 3 bases and J shed 2 bases, with 10 bases lying between them. Germline V gene lookup returns CDR1 MDHEN and CDR2 SYDVKM. The CDR3 sequence is CASSFIGLNTGELFF. CDR3 bases: TGTGCCAGCAGTTTTATAGGACTAAACACCGGGGAGCTGTTTTTT.